Listed below are T cell receptor beta chains from one sample, sequenced in a study of identical twins. TCRdb re-called the 5' RACE reads with MiXCR, one entry per CDR3 protein. Here the sample spans a few hundred thousand distinct CDR3 sequences, roughly 10% being singletons. The material sequenced was memory T cells sorted from blood. Source of these receptors: a man aged 45-65 years in good health. CDR3s include the opening cysteine and the closing phenylalanine or tryptophan. D genes are given only for firm matches. Not all rows give a size; the values are once, few, many and, for expanded clones, a class.

cdr3_nt: TGCAGCGTTGTCCCGGACAGGGGGCTTATCGGGGAGCTGTTTTTT
cdr3_aa: CSVVPDRGLIGELFF
clone_size: medium-sized
v_call: TRBV29-1
d_call: TRBD1
j_call: TRBJ2-2

cdr3_nt: TGTGCCAGCAGCCCCGACGGCCTGGGCGGGAGCGCCTACAATGAGCAGTTCTTC
cdr3_aa: CASSPDGLGGSAYNEQFF
clone_size: many
v_call: TRBV11-1
d_call: TRBD2
j_call: TRBJ2-1

cdr3_nt: TGTGCCACCAGTTCGGGTCTTGGCAATCAGCCCCAGCATTTT
cdr3_aa: CATSSGLGNQPQHF
clone_size: NA
v_call: TRBV24-1
d_call: NA
j_call: TRBJ1-5

cdr3_nt: TGCAGTGCTTGGGTGGTGAACTATGGCTACACCTTC
cdr3_aa: CSAWVVNYGYTF
clone_size: many
v_call: TRBV20-1
d_call: NA
j_call: TRBJ1-2

cdr3_nt: TGCGCCAGCAGCCAAGGACAGGGGGGGTTCACAGATACGCAGTATTTT
cdr3_aa: CASSQGQGGFTDTQYF
clone_size: NA
v_call: TRBV4-3
d_call: TRBD1
j_call: TRBJ2-3

cdr3_nt: TGTGCCAGCAGCCAAGGATTCACAGAAGAGACCCAGTACTTC
cdr3_aa: CASSQGFTEETQYF
clone_size: many
v_call: TRBV4-2
d_call: NA
j_call: TRBJ2-5

cdr3_nt: TGTGCCAGCAGCTTAGTTGGTGGGACTAGTCTTCCCGAGCAGTACTTC
cdr3_aa: CASSLVGGTSLPEQYF
clone_size: NA
v_call: TRBV7-2
d_call: TRBD2
j_call: TRBJ2-7

cdr3_nt: TGTGCCAGCAGCCAAGTACTGGTGGGCATGAACACTGAAGCTTTCTTT
cdr3_aa: CASSQVLVGMNTEAFF
clone_size: NA
v_call: TRBV16
d_call: NA
j_call: TRBJ1-1

cdr3_nt: TGCAGTGCTAGCGACCAAGAGGAGTACGCCTATAATTCACCCCTCCACTTT
cdr3_aa: CSASDQEEYAYNSPLHF
clone_size: few
v_call: TRBV20-1
d_call: NA
j_call: TRBJ1-6

cdr3_nt: TGTGCCAGCAGCTTAGGGACTAGCGGGTGGGGCAGGGAGCAGTTCTTC
cdr3_aa: CASSLGTSGWGREQFF
clone_size: few
v_call: TRBV7-6
d_call: TRBD2
j_call: TRBJ2-1

cdr3_nt: TGTGCCAGTAGTATCGACGGATACAATGAGCAGTTCTTC
cdr3_aa: CASSIDGYNEQFF
clone_size: many
v_call: TRBV19
d_call: NA
j_call: TRBJ2-1

cdr3_nt: TGCAGTGCGGAGGGGACTAGCGGCCTAAGCACAGATACGCAGTATTTT
cdr3_aa: CSAEGTSGLSTDTQYF
clone_size: many
v_call: TRBV20-1
d_call: TRBD2
j_call: TRBJ2-3

cdr3_nt: TGTGCCAGCAGCCCGTTACTAGCGGGATCCACAGATACGCAGTATTTT
cdr3_aa: CASSPLLAGSTDTQYF
clone_size: many
v_call: TRBV7-6
d_call: TRBD2
j_call: TRBJ2-3

cdr3_nt: TGTGCCAGTAGTATTCGGACAGCAGATACGCAGTATTTT
cdr3_aa: CASSIRTADTQYF
clone_size: NA
v_call: TRBV19
d_call: NA
j_call: TRBJ2-3

cdr3_nt: TGCAGTGCTAGTATTTTTCCGTCCCGAGGGAGCACAGATACGCAGTATTTT
cdr3_aa: CSASIFPSRGSTDTQYF
clone_size: NA
v_call: TRBV20-1
d_call: NA
j_call: TRBJ2-3

cdr3_nt: TGTGCCAGCAGCTTAGGACTGGATGAAGCTTTCTTT
cdr3_aa: CASSLGLDEAFF
clone_size: few
v_call: TRBV7-9
d_call: NA
j_call: TRBJ1-1

cdr3_nt: TGTGCCAGCAGCATGATCCTGCTTAGCAATGAGCAGTTCTTC
cdr3_aa: CASSMILLSNEQFF
clone_size: many
v_call: TRBV28
d_call: NA
j_call: TRBJ2-1

cdr3_nt: TGCGCCAGCAGCTTGGGACTTTCTGAAGCTTTCTTT
cdr3_aa: CASSLGLSEAFF
clone_size: few
v_call: TRBV5-1
d_call: NA
j_call: TRBJ1-1

cdr3_nt: TGTGCCAGCAGCCCTGGTTTCTCTGGAAACACCATATATTTT
cdr3_aa: CASSPGFSGNTIYF
clone_size: many
v_call: TRBV7-2
d_call: NA
j_call: TRBJ1-3

cdr3_nt: TGTGCCAGCAGTTCTGATGGGACTAGCGGGAGGGTGTTCTCTGGGGCCAACGTCCTGACTTTC
cdr3_aa: CASSSDGTSGRVFSGANVLTF
clone_size: NA
v_call: TRBV12-3/TRBV12-4
d_call: TRBD2
j_call: TRBJ2-6

cdr3_nt: TGTGCCAGCAGCTTCGGGACTAGCGGGAGAGCCACGCAGTATTTT
cdr3_aa: CASSFGTSGRATQYF
clone_size: many
v_call: TRBV7-2
d_call: TRBD2
j_call: TRBJ2-3

cdr3_nt: TGTGCCAGCAGCTTGGTAGGGACAGTCCCGGAGGTCAATGAGCAGTTCTTC
cdr3_aa: CASSLVGTVPEVNEQFF
clone_size: NA
v_call: TRBV5-6
d_call: TRBD1
j_call: TRBJ2-1

cdr3_nt: TGTGCCAGCAGTGAGGGCCCCTTTGACACTGAAGCTTTCTTT
cdr3_aa: CASSEGPFDTEAFF
clone_size: NA
v_call: TRBV2
d_call: NA
j_call: TRBJ1-1

cdr3_nt: TGTGCCAGCAGTTCCCCCCTTCAGGGGGCCGGAACTGAAGCTTTCTTT
cdr3_aa: CASSSPLQGAGTEAFF
clone_size: NA
v_call: TRBV6-2/TRBV6-3
d_call: TRBD1
j_call: TRBJ1-1

cdr3_nt: TGTGCCAGCAGTTCGAGGGTCGGCGAGCAGTTCTTC
cdr3_aa: CASSSRVGEQFF
clone_size: few
v_call: TRBV11-3
d_call: NA
j_call: TRBJ2-1

cdr3_nt: TGTGCCAGCAACGGAGATACTGGCAATCAGCCCCAGCATTTT
cdr3_aa: CASNGDTGNQPQHF
clone_size: NA
v_call: TRBV2
d_call: NA
j_call: TRBJ1-5

cdr3_nt: TGTGCCAGCAGTGCGGGTTACTCCTACAATGAGCAGTTCTTC
cdr3_aa: CASSAGYSYNEQFF
clone_size: many
v_call: TRBV25-1
d_call: NA
j_call: TRBJ2-1

cdr3_nt: TGTGCCAGCAGGGAAACCGGACAGGCCAATCAGTACTTC
cdr3_aa: CASRETGQANQYF
clone_size: many
v_call: TRBV12-3/TRBV12-4
d_call: TRBD1
j_call: TRBJ2-4

cdr3_nt: TGCAGTGCCCCCCTAGCGGGACGAAGCTACAATGAGCAGTTCTTC
cdr3_aa: CSAPLAGRSYNEQFF
clone_size: many
v_call: TRBV20-1
d_call: TRBD2
j_call: TRBJ2-1

cdr3_nt: TGTGCTAGCAGCCCCTCTCCGGGACAGGGAGGGGAGCAGTACTTC
cdr3_aa: CASSPSPGQGGEQYF
clone_size: NA
v_call: TRBV7-7
d_call: TRBD1
j_call: TRBJ2-7

cdr3_nt: TGTGCCAGCAGCCAAGGGACACTGCGGGGTCACGAGCAGTTCTTC
cdr3_aa: CASSQGTLRGHEQFF
clone_size: few
v_call: TRBV3-1
d_call: NA
j_call: TRBJ2-1

cdr3_nt: TGTGCCACCAGCAGAGATCGACTAGCGGGAGCGGAGCAGTACTTC
cdr3_aa: CATSRDRLAGAEQYF
clone_size: many
v_call: TRBV15
d_call: TRBD2
j_call: TRBJ2-7

cdr3_nt: TGCGCCAGCAGCTTACAGGGGGCGCGGGGTCATCCCCAGCATTTT
cdr3_aa: CASSLQGARGHPQHF
clone_size: NA
v_call: TRBV5-1
d_call: TRBD1
j_call: TRBJ1-5

cdr3_nt: TGCAGTGCTAGAGGGGGACTAGCGAACGCAGATACGCAGTATTTT
cdr3_aa: CSARGGLANADTQYF
clone_size: many
v_call: TRBV20-1
d_call: TRBD2
j_call: TRBJ2-3

cdr3_nt: TGCAGTGCTCAGGCCGGCTCTGGGGCCAACGTCCTGACTTTC
cdr3_aa: CSAQAGSGANVLTF
clone_size: NA
v_call: TRBV20-1
d_call: NA
j_call: TRBJ2-6

cdr3_nt: TGCAGTGCTATCTTCCGGGACAGGGGTCACGAGCAGTACTTC
cdr3_aa: CSAIFRDRGHEQYF
clone_size: many
v_call: TRBV20-1
d_call: TRBD1
j_call: TRBJ2-7

cdr3_nt: TGTGCCAGCAGGCTCTCAGGGGCCAAAAACATTCAGTACTTC
cdr3_aa: CASRLSGAKNIQYF
clone_size: NA
v_call: TRBV12-3/TRBV12-4
d_call: NA
j_call: TRBJ2-4

cdr3_nt: TGTGCCAGCAGCAGAGCCGGGACCCGAGACGCTGAAGCTTTCTTT
cdr3_aa: CASSRAGTRDAEAFF
clone_size: NA
v_call: TRBV5-4
d_call: NA
j_call: TRBJ1-1

cdr3_nt: TGTGCCACCGGATCAAGGGGGGAGACCCAGTACTTC
cdr3_aa: CATGSRGETQYF
clone_size: few
v_call: TRBV24-1
d_call: NA
j_call: TRBJ2-5

cdr3_nt: TGTGCCAGCAGCTTAGCGAGTAGTCGGGGGGAGACCCAGTACTTC
cdr3_aa: CASSLASSRGETQYF
clone_size: many
v_call: TRBV7-2
d_call: NA
j_call: TRBJ2-5

cdr3_nt: TGCGCCAGCAGCCAAACAAAGACTCAAGGCCAGCCCCAGCATTTT
cdr3_aa: CASSQTKTQGQPQHF
clone_size: few
v_call: TRBV4-1
d_call: NA
j_call: TRBJ1-5

cdr3_nt: TGTGCCTGGAGTGACTTATCTGAAGCTTTCTTT
cdr3_aa: CAWSDLSEAFF
clone_size: few
v_call: TRBV30
d_call: NA
j_call: TRBJ1-1

cdr3_nt: TGTGCCTGGAGTGTACGAGGGGGAGAGACCCAGTACTTC
cdr3_aa: CAWSVRGGETQYF
clone_size: many
v_call: TRBV30
d_call: NA
j_call: TRBJ2-5

cdr3_nt: TGTGCCACCAGTGTCTTCGGCGGGGGAACAGATACGCAGTATTTT
cdr3_aa: CATSVFGGGTDTQYF
clone_size: medium-sized
v_call: TRBV24-1
d_call: TRBD2
j_call: TRBJ2-3

cdr3_nt: TGTGCCAGCAGTCTCTCGGTTGTATGGGACAGGGGGCAGGGAGAGCAGTACTTC
cdr3_aa: CASSLSVVWDRGQGEQYF
clone_size: many
v_call: TRBV12-3/TRBV12-4
d_call: TRBD1
j_call: TRBJ2-7

cdr3_nt: TGTGCCATCAGTGGGGGGCTAGCGGCATCACAAGAGACCCAGTACTTC
cdr3_aa: CAISGGLAASQETQYF
clone_size: many
v_call: TRBV10-3
d_call: NA
j_call: TRBJ2-5

cdr3_nt: TGTGCCAGCAGTTCCGTCTTCTCTGGGGCCAACGTCCTGACTTTC
cdr3_aa: CASSSVFSGANVLTF
clone_size: few
v_call: TRBV7-2
d_call: NA
j_call: TRBJ2-6

cdr3_nt: TGTGCCAGCAGCCGGGACAGGGGGCTTCAGCCCCAGCATTTT
cdr3_aa: CASSRDRGLQPQHF
clone_size: NA
v_call: TRBV12-3/TRBV12-4
d_call: TRBD1
j_call: TRBJ1-5

cdr3_nt: TGCAGCGTTGAAGTTAGCGGCCAGGGATACGAGCAGTACTTC
cdr3_aa: CSVEVSGQGYEQYF
clone_size: many
v_call: TRBV29-1
d_call: NA
j_call: TRBJ2-7

cdr3_nt: TGCAGCGTTGGCTTTTCGGACACCGGGGAGCTGTTTTTT
cdr3_aa: CSVGFSDTGELFF
clone_size: NA
v_call: TRBV29-1
d_call: NA
j_call: TRBJ2-2